These 8 T cell receptor beta chains originate from one sample sequenced in a study of type 1 regulatory T cells. TCRdb independently ran MiXCR on the reads; one entry per CDR3 protein. The data contain 90,000 to 100,000 distinct CDR3 sequences, roughly a third of them singletons. Sequencing was done on a sample of CD4+ T cells, either the whole sample or a sorted fraction (not recorded which). Receptors were obtained from a human donor in good health.

V and J are TRBV7-8 and TRBJ2-1; 11 bases fit TRBD2. Germline assignment: CDR1 SGHVS and CDR2 FQNEAQ. Trimming cost V 5 bases and J 9 bases; bases outside gene matches: 18. The CDR3 length is 18 residues. The CDR3 bases are TGTGCCAGCAGCCTCGGACACATCCTTCTAGCGGGAGGAGGTGAGCAGTTCTTC. This codes for CASSLGHILLAGGGEQFF.

The V call is TRBV7-2, the J call TRBJ2-3; unclear D gene. The CDR3 has 12 amino acids. V dropped 1 base and J dropped 10 bases, with 9 bases sitting between them. CDR1 is SGHTA, CDR2 FQGNSA, per germline. CDR3 in amino acids: CASSLGPGPQYF. CDR3 DNA: TGTGCCAGCAGCTTAGGCCCTGGTCCGCAGTATTTT.

This clonotype appeared a few times. This rearrangement joins TRBV20-1 to TRBJ2-1; TRBD2 matches at 9 bases. V lost 0 bases and J lost 6; bases outside the gene matches: 6. The CDR3 has 15 amino acids. Germline values: CDR1 DFQATT, CDR2 SNEGSKA (reference sequence). The CDR3 spells CSARDGGSGGNEQFF. Here the CDR3 DNA reads TGCAGTGCTAGAGATGGTGGTAGCGGGGGCAATGAGCAGTTCTTC.

This clonotype appeared a few times. The rearrangement links TRBV9 to TRBJ2-7; D gene ambiguous. Germline lookup yields CDR1 SGDLS and CDR2 YYNGEE. The CDR3 contains 12 residues. V was cut by 3 bases and J by 6 bases, with 10 bases left in between. The CDR3 here is CASSGPFGEQYF. The DNA for the CDR3 is TGTGCCAGCAGCGGCCCGTTTGGCGAGCAGTACTTC.

This chain connects TRBV6-6 to TRBJ2-5, with TRBD2 matching over 9 bases. The V gene end was trimmed by 0 bases and the J gene end by 5 bases; junction bases not matched to a gene: 7. Germline CDR1 MNHNY, CDR2 SVGAGI (reference sequence). The CDR3 is 16 residues long. CDR3 DNA sequence: TGTGCCAGCAGTTACTCGATGGCGGGAGGGCCCGAGACCCAGTACTTC. Translating it yields CASSYSMAGGPETQYF.

There are a few counts of this clonotype. The rearrangement links TRBV20-1 to TRBJ2-7; 11 nucleotides align to TRBD2. The CDR3 length is 15 residues. The germline V gene has CDR1 DFQATT and CDR2 SNEGSKA (reference sequence). V lost 5 bases to trimming and J lost 3 bases; unmatched junction nucleotides: 9. CDR3 residues: CSAPPRLAGIYEQYF. The DNA of the CDR3 is TGCAGTGCTCCTCCAAGACTAGCGGGAATCTACGAGCAGTACTTC.

This clonotype came up many times. V and J are TRBV11-2 and TRBJ2-7; D perhaps matches TRBD2 (6 bases). CDR3 size: 15 residues. Germline assignment: CDR1 SGHAT and CDR2 FQNNGV. V was pared by 5 bases and J by 6 bases, with 20 bases between. The CDR3 coding sequence is TGTGCCAGCAGCCGAATTGGGACTCGCCCTTCCGAGCAGTACTTC. This translates into CASSRIGTRPSEQYF.

V gene TRBV6-6 combines with J gene TRBJ2-7, with TRBD2 matching 8 bases. The CDR3 is made up of 14 amino acids. J was trimmed by 5 bases and V by 6 bases; bases with no gene match: 9. The germline gives CDR1 MNHNY, CDR2 SVGAGI (reference sequence). The CDR3 loop is CASRVSGRGDEQYF. The CDR3 region has the DNA TGTGCCAGCAGGGTCAGCGGGAGAGGGGACGAGCAGTACTTC.